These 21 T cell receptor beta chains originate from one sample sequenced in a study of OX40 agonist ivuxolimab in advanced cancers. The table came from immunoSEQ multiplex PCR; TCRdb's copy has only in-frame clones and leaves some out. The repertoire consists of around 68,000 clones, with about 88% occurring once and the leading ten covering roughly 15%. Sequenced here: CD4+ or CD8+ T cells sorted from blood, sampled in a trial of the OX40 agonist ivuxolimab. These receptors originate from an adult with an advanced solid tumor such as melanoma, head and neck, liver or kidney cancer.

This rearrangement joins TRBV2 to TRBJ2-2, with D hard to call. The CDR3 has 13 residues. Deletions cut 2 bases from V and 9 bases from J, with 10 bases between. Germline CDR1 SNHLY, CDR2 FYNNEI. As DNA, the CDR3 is TGTGCCAGCAGTGAATCAAAGCTTTGGGAGCTGTTTTTT. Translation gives CASSESKLWELFF.

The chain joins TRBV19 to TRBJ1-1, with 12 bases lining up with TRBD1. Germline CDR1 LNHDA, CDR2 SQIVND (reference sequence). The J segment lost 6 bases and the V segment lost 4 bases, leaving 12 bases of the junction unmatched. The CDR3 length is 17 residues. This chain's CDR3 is CASSKKGQGAQYPEAFF. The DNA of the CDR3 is TGTGCCAGTAGTAAAAAGGGACAGGGGGCGCAGTATCCTGAAGCTTTCTTT.

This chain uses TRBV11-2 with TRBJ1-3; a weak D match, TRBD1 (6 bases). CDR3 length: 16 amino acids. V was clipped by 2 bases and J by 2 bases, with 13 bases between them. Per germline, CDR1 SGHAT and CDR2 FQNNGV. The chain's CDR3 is CASSLLTGRAGNTIYF. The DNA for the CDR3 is TGTGCCAGCAGCTTACTAACAGGGAGGGCTGGAAACACCATATATTTT.

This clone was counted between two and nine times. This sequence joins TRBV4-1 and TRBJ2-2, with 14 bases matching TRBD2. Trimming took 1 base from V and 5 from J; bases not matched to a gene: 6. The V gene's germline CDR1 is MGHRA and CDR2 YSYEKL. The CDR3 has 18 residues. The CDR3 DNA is TGCGCCAGCAGCCAAGGGGGACTAGCGGGAGTCGGGACCGGGGAGCTGTTTTTT. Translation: CASSQGGLAGVGTGELFF.

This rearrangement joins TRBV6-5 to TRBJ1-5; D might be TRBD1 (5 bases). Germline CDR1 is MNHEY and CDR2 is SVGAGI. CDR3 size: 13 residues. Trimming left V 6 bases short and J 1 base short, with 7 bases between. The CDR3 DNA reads TGTGCCAGCAGCGGACAAAGCAATCAGCCCCAGCATTTT. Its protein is CASSGQSNQPQHF.

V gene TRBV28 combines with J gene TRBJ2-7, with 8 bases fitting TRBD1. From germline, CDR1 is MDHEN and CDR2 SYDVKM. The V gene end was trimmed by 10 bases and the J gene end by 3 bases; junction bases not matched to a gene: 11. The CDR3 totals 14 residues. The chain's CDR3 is CATFLRGRFYEQYF. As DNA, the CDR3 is TGTGCCACCTTCCTCAGGGGGCGCTTCTACGAGCAGTACTTC.

CDR3 protein: CASSQDRRGGTDTQYF. The CDR3 DNA reads as TGTGCCAGCAGCCAAGATAGAAGGGGGGGCACAGATACGCAGTATTTT. The rearrangement joins TRBV4-2 to TRBJ2-3; the D call may be TRBD1 or TRBD2 (6 bases each). The CDR3 consists of 16 residues. The V gene lost 0 bases and the J gene lost 1 base, with 11 bases spanning the gap. Germline V gives CDR1 LGHNA, CDR2 YNFKEQ.

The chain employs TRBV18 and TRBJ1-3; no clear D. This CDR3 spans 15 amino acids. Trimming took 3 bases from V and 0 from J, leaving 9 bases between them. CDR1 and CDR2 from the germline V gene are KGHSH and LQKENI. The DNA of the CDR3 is TGTGCCAGCTCACCGGATACATCCTCTGGAAACACCATATATTTT. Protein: CASSPDTSSGNTIYF. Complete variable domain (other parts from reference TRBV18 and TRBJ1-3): NAGVMQNPRHLVRRRGQEARLRCSPMKGHSHVYWYRQLPEEGLKFMVYLQKENIIDESGMPKERFSAEFPKEGPSILRIQQVVRGDSAAYFCASSPDTSSGNTIYFGEGSWLTVV.

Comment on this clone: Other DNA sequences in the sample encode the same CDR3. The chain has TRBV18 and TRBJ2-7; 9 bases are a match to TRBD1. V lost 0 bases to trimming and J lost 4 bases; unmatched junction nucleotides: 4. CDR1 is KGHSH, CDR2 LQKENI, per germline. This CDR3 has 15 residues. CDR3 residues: CASSPPGQGRYEQYF. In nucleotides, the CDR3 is TGTGCCAGCTCACCACCGGGACAGGGACGTTACGAGCAGTACTTC. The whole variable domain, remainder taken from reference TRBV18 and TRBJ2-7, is NAGVMQNPRHLVRRRGQEARLRCSPMKGHSHVYWYRQLPEEGLKFMVYLQKENIIDESGMPKERFSAEFPKEGPSILRIQQVVRGDSAAYFCASSPPGQGRYEQYFGPGTRLTVT.

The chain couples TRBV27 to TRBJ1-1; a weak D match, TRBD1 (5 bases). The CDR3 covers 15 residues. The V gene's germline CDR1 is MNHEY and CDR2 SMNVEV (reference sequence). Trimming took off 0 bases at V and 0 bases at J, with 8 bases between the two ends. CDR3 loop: CASSLSGDLNTEAFF. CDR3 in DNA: TGTGCCAGCAGTTTATCGGGGGACTTGAACACTGAAGCTTTCTTT.

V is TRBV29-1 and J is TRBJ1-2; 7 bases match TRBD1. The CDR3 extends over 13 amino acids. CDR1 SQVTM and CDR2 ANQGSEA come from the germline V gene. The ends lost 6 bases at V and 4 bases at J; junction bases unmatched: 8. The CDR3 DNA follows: TGCAGCGTGGGACAGCATAGCGGCTATGGCTACACCTTC. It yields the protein CSVGQHSGYGYTF.

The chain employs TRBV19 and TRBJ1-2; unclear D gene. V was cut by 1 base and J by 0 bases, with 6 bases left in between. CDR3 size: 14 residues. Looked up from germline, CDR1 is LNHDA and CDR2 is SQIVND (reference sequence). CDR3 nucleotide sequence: TGTGCCAGTAGTATAGTCCCGACTAACTATGGCTACACCTTC. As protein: CASSIVPTNYGYTF.

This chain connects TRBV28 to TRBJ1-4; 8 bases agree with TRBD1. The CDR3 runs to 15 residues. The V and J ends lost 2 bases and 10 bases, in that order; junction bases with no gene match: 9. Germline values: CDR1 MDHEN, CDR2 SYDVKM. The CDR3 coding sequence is TGTGCCAGCAGTTTAGGAGGACAGGGAGGTGGAAAACTGTTTTTT. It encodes CASSLGGQGGGKLFF.

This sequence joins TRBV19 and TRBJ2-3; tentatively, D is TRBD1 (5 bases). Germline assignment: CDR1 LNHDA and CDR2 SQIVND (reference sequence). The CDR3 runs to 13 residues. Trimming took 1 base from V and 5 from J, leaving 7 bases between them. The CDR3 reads CASSIGDRDTQYF. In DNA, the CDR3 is TGTGCCAGTAGTATAGGAGACAGAGATACGCAGTATTTT.

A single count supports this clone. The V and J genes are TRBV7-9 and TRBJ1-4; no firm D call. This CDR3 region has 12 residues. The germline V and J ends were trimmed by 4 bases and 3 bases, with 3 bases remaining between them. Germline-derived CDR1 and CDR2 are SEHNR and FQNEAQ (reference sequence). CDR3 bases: TGTGCCAGCAGCTCCCCTAATGAAAAACTGTTTTTT. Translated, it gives CASSSPNEKLFF.

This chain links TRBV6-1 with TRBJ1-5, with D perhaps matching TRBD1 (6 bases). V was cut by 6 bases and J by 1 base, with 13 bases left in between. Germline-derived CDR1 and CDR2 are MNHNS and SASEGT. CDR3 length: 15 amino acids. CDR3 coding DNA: TGTGCCAGCAGACCCAGGGGACCAAGCAATCAGCCCCAGCATTTT. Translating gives CASRPRGPSNQPQHF.

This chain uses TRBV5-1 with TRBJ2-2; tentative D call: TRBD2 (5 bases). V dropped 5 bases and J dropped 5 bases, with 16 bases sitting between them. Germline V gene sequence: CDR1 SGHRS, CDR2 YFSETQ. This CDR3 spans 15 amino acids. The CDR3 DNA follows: TGCGCCAGCAGTATCCTCCTCACGGGGACCGGGGAGCTGTTTTTT. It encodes CASSILLTGTGELFF.

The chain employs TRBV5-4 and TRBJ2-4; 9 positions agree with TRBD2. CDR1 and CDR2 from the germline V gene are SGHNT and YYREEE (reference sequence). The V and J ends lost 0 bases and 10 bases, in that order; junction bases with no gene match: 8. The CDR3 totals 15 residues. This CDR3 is CASSLDDAGGLIQYF. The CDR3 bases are TGTGCCAGCAGCTTGGATGATGCGGGGGGGTTGATTCAGTACTTC.

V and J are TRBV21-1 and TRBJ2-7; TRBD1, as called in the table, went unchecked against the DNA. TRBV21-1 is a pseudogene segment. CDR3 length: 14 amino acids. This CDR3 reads CASSPPTGSYEQYF. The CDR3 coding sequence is TGTGCCAGCAGCCCCCCGACAGGGTCCTACGAGCAGTACTTC.

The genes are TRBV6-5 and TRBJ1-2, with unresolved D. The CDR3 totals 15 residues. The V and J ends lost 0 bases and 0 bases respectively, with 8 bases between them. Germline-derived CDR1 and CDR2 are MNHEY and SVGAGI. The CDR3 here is CASSYSRGSNYGYTF. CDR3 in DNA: TGTGCCAGCAGTTACTCGAGAGGATCTAACTATGGCTACACCTTC.

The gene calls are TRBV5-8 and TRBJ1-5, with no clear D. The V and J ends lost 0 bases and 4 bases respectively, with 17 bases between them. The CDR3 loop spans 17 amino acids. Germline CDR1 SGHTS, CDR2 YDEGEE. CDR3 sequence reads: CASSLVGATVQNQPQHF. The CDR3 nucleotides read TGTGCCAGCAGCTTGGTGGGCGCAACAGTGCAAAATCAGCCCCAGCATTTT.